The 10 T cell receptor beta chains below all came from one sample that was sequenced in a study of a mutant IDH1 vaccine in newly diagnosed glioma. Described time point: week 47, end of study. A single vaccine dose contained 300 ug of mutant IDH1 20-mer peptide, and topical imiquimod was used with it. Clones were sequenced by immunoSEQ multiplex PCR, and TCRdb holds only the in-frame ones, with some missing. Altogether about 11,000 clones are present, approximately 85% being singletons, with the ten largest covering 15% to 20%. No antigens are known for them. The specimen was PBMCs, collected from a glioma patient whose treatment included an IDH1 peptide vaccine. Source of these receptors: a man aged 25-45 years with glioma.

This clone was found a few times. CDR3 residues: CASSQSGQDEAFF. As DNA, the CDR3 is TGCGCCAGCAGTCAATCCGGACAGGATGAAGCTTTCTTT. This sequence joins TRBV23-1 and TRBJ1-1; TRBD1 matches 7 bases. TRBV23-1 is an ORF, with its function uncertain. Unmatched junction bases numbered 2, after V lost 0 bases and J lost 7 bases. This CDR3 has 13 amino acids.

V usage is TRBV5-1 and J usage is TRBJ2-3, with D perhaps being TRBD1 or TRBD2 (6 bases each). The CDR3 sequence is 15 residues long. Germline V gives CDR1 SGHRS, CDR2 YFSETQ. Trimming took 4 bases from V and 1 from J, leaving 13 bases between them. DNA of the CDR3: TGCGCCAGCAGCCCGGGGGCAGGGGGCACAGATACGCAGTATTTT. Residues: CASSPGAGGTDTQYF. Full variable domain (rest looked up from reference TRBV5-1 and TRBJ2-3): KAGVTQTPRYLIKTRGQQVTLSCSPISGHRSVSWYQQTPGQGLQFLFEYFSETQRNKGNFPGRFSGRQFSNSRSEMNVSTLELGDSALYLCASSPGAGGTDTQYFGPGTRLTVL.

The chain links TRBV4-1 to TRBJ2-5; 7 nucleotides agree with TRBD1. The ends lost 4 bases at V and 5 bases at J; junction bases unmatched: 16. This CDR3 has 17 residues. The V gene's germline CDR1 is MGHRA and CDR2 YSYEKL. CDR3 coding DNA: TGCGCCAGCAGCCGGTGGGCGGGTCAGGCCAGGGGGGAGACCCAGTACTTC. Protein product: CASSRWAGQARGETQYF.

The gene calls are TRBV19 and TRBJ2-3; D perhaps matches TRBD1 (5 bases). CDR1 LNHDA and CDR2 SQIVND come from the germline V gene (reference sequence). The CDR3 length is 13 residues. V lost 7 bases and J 0 bases, leaving 8 bases between the germline ends. CDR3 in DNA: TGTGCCAGTAACCACAGGAGCACAGATACGCAGTATTTT. Translation: CASNHRSTDTQYF.

This clone is a singleton in its sample. This chain's CDR3 is CASSEERDKFF. The CDR3, as DNA: TGTGCCAGCAGCGAGGAGCGGGATAAATTCTTC. The chain couples TRBV9 to TRBJ2-1; 7 bases match TRBD2. Per germline, CDR1 SGDLS and CDR2 YYNGEE. The CDR3 is made up of 11 amino acids. The J segment lost 16 bases and the V segment lost 3 bases, leaving 7 bases of the junction unmatched.

The sample holds a few counts of this clone. V is TRBV29-1 and J is TRBJ1-1; D possibly corresponds to TRBD1 (6 bases). Germline V gene sequence: CDR1 SQVTM, CDR2 ANQGSEA. This CDR3 is 11 amino acids long. Deletions cut 4 bases from V and 11 bases from J, with 14 bases between. The CDR3 region is CSVGLRDKAFF. CDR3 DNA sequence: TGCAGCGTTGGGCTGAGGGACAAGGCTTTCTTT.

This clone was seen only once. In DNA, the CDR3 is TGTGCCAGCAGCTTTTCTGCGAGCTCTGGAAACACCATATATTTT. Protein product: CASSFSASSGNTIYF. The chain uses TRBV7-6 and TRBJ1-3; D is unclear. Germline-derived CDR1 and CDR2 are SGHVS and FNYEAQ. Trimming took off 3 bases at V and 0 bases at J, with 9 bases between the two ends. CDR3 length equals 15 residues.

The chain links TRBV27 to TRBJ2-7, with 10 bases matching TRBD1. The CDR3 totals 15 residues. V lost 7 bases, J lost 3 bases, and 9 bases stayed unmatched. In germline, CDR1 is MNHEY, CDR2 SMNVEV (reference sequence). The CDR3 DNA reads as TGTGCCAGCACATTGGACAGGGGGGAGATCTACGAGCAGTACTTC. Translation gives CASTLDRGEIYEQYF.

The chain carries TRBV4-1 and TRBJ2-7; TRBD1 or TRBD2 may be the D gene (5 bases each). CDR3 size: 15 residues. Trimming pared 2 bases from V and 5 bases from J, leaving 16 bases between. Per germline, CDR1 MGHRA and CDR2 YSYEKL. The CDR3 sequence: CASSQTRVGGHEQYF. CDR3 coding DNA: TGCGCCAGCAGCCAAACCAGGGTTGGAGGACACGAGCAGTACTTC.

The chain is built from TRBV14 and TRBJ1-2; D gene ambiguous. The CDR3 length is 13 residues. With 1 base removed from V and 4 bases from J, the gap between germline ends came to 7 bases. The germline CDR1 and CDR2 sequences are SGHDN and FVKESK. This CDR3 reads CASSQGGSYGYTF. The CDR3 bases are TGTGCCAGCAGCCAAGGCGGATCCTATGGCTACACCTTC.